The next 7 T cell receptor beta chains were all read from a single sample in a study of immune heterogeneity within non-small cell lung tumors. A multiplex PCR containing 32 V primers and 13 J primers was used to amplify TCR beta CDR3. TCRdb analysed the multiplex PCR reads with MiXCR anew, one entry per CDR3 protein. The table records about 15,000 distinct CDR3 sequences, 25% to 35% of them present only once. Template was bulk tumor genomic DNA, around 600 ng per sample. Surgeons took several biopsies per primary tumor, spaced far apart, during surgery. Each patient presented with untreated, newly diagnosed non-small cell lung cancer and received curative surgery. Sequencing was performed on lung tumor tissue. These receptors were taken from a woman aged 50 to 60 with non-small cell lung cancer.

The chain is built from TRBV24-1 and TRBJ2-2; TRBD2 matches at 12 bases. This CDR3 is built from 17 residues. Germline V gives CDR1 KGHDR, CDR2 SFDVKD. Germline trimming cut 5 bases from V and 7 bases from J; bases unmatched to any gene: 10. The CDR3 reads CATSVQTSGSRIGELFF. The CDR3 DNA sequence: TGTGCCACCAGTGTCCAGACTAGCGGGAGTCGGATCGGGGAGCTGTTTTTT.

The chain has TRBV18 and TRBJ2-7, with 9 bases fitting TRBD1. This CDR3 is 14 amino acids long. V was pared by 4 bases and J by 5 bases, with 6 bases of the junction left unmatched. Germline CDR1 KGHSH, CDR2 LQKENI. DNA for the CDR3: TGTGCCAGCTCACGGGGGACAGGGTACGACGAGCAGTACTTC. It codes for CASSRGTGYDEQYF.

The chain joins TRBV27 to TRBJ2-4; D might be TRBD2 (7 bases). The length of the CDR3 is 16 residues. Trimming took 6 bases from V and 1 from J, leaving 16 bases between them. Germline V gives CDR1 MNHEY, CDR2 SMNVEV (reference sequence). The CDR3 coding sequence is TGTGCCAGCAGGTCCCCCCGGGGGGCGGCCAAAAACATTCAGTACTTC. It is translated as CASRSPRGAAKNIQYF.

The chain is built from TRBV30 and TRBJ1-1; 8 bases are shared with TRBD1. Per germline, CDR1 GTSNPN and CDR2 SVGIG (reference sequence). The V and J ends lost 2 bases and 11 bases, in that order; junction bases with no gene match: 10. The CDR3 length is 13 residues. The CDR3 DNA reads TGTGCCTGGAGTCTTACGGACAGGGTAGGGGCTTTCTTT. As protein: CAWSLTDRVGAFF. Based on the CDR3 plus reference TRBV30 and TRBJ1-1, the full variable domain is SQTIHQWPATLVQPVGSPLSLECTVEGTSNPNLYWYRQAAGRGLQLLFYSVGIGQISSEVPQNLSASRPQDRQFILSSKKLLLSDSGFYLCAWSLTDRVGAFFGQGTRLTVV.

This clonotype was counted at least ten times. The rearrangement links TRBV5-1 to TRBJ2-7; the D is unclear. Per the germline V gene, CDR1 is SGHRS and CDR2 is YFSETQ. The V end was cut by 0 bases, the J end by 3 bases, with 10 bases between. The CDR3 spans 14 residues. The DNA for the CDR3 is TGCGCCAGCAGCTTGGCCTCTCAGAACTACGAGCAGTACTTC. Its translation: CASSLASQNYEQYF.

This chain uses TRBV19 with TRBJ2-2; 9 bases are shared with TRBD2. With V trimmed by 3 bases and J by 6 bases, 11 bases remained unmatched. From germline, CDR1 is LNHDA and CDR2 SQIVND (reference sequence). The CDR3 is 17 amino acids. The CDR3 reads CASSISSGATSPGELFF. Here the CDR3 DNA reads TGTGCCAGTAGTATTTCTAGCGGGGCGACGTCCCCCGGGGAGCTGTTTTTT.

J is TRBJ1-5 and V is TRBV28; D is unclear. Trimming removed 6 bases at V and 3 bases at J, with 18 bases between. The CDR3 has 16 amino acids. Germline CDR1 is MDHEN and CDR2 is SYDVKM. In DNA form, the CDR3 reads TGTGCCAGCAGGGCCGGTTTCCGTGGGTCCAATCAGCCCCAGCATTTT. It specifies CASRAGFRGSNQPQHF.